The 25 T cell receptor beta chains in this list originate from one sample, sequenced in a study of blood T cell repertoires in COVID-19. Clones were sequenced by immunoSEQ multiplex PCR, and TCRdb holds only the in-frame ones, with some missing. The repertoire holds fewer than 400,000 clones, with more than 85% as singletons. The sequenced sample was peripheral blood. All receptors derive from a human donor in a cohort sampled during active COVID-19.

CDR3 protein: CASSLKPYSSNQPQHF. CDR3 bases: TGTGCCAGCAGTCTAAAGCCCTACAGTAGCAATCAGCCCCAGCATTTT. The chain recombines TRBV27 with TRBJ1-5; D is unresolved. Trimming took 5 bases from V and 0 from J, leaving 14 bases between them. Germline CDR1 reads MNHEY; CDR2 reads SMNVEV (reference sequence). CDR3 length: 16 amino acids.

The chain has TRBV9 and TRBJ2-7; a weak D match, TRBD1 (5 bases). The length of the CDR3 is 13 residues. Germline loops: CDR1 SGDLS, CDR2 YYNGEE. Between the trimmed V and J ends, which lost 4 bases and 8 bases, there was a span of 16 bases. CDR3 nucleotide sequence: TGTGCCAGCAGCTTAGCTGGGGCCTCTCAGCAGTACTTC. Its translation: CASSLAGASQQYF.

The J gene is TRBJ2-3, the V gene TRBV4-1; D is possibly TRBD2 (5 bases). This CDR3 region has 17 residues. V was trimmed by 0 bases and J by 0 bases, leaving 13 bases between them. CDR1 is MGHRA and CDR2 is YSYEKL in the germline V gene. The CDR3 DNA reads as TGCGCCAGCAGCCAAGATCCCCCGGGATTAAGCACAGATACGCAGTATTTT. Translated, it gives CASSQDPPGLSTDTQYF.

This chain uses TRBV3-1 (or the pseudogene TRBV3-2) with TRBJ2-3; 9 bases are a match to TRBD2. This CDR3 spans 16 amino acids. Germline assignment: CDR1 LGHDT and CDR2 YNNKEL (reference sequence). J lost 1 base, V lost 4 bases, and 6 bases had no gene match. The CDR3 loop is CASSRLVAGGTDTQYF. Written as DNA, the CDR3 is TGTGCCAGCAGCCGCCTAGTAGCGGGGGGCACAGATACGCAGTATTTT.

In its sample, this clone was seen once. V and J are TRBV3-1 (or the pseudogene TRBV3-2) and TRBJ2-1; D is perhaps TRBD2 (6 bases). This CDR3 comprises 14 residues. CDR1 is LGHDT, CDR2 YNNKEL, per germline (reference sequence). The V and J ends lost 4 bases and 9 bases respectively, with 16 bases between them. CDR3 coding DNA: TGTGCCAGCAGCCTTGGCGGGACGGAGGGTGAGCAGTTCTTC. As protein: CASSLGGTEGEQFF.

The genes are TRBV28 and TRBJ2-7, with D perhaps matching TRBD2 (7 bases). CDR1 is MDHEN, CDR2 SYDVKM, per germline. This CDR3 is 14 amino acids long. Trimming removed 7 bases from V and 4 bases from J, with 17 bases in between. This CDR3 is CASTTEGGRYEQYF. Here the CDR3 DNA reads TGTGCCAGCACTACAGAGGGGGGGAGATACGAGCAGTACTTC.

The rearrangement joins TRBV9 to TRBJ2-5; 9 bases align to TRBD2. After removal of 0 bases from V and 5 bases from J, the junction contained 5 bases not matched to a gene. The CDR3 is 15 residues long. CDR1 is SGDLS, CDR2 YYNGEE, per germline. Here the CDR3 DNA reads TGTGCCAGCAGCGTAGAGTCGCTAGCGGGGGAGACCCAGTACTTC. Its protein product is CASSVESLAGETQYF.

CDR3 in DNA: TGCAGCGTCGCGACTAGCGGGAAACGGGTTACGCAGTATTTT. Amino acids: CSVATSGKRVTQYF. This chain uses TRBV29-1 with TRBJ2-3; 11 bases align to TRBD2. This CDR3 has 14 amino acids. The V and J ends lost 6 bases and 8 bases, in that order; junction bases with no gene match: 10. The germline V gene has CDR1 SQVTM and CDR2 ANQGSEA.

The CDR3 DNA reads as TGTGCCAGCAGCATAGACAGGGCTGGCTACACCTTC. This translates into CASSIDRAGYTF. J is TRBJ1-2 and V is TRBV12-3 or TRBV12-4, with 7 bases aligning to TRBD1. V lost 6 bases and J lost 7; bases outside the gene matches: 5. CDR3 size: 12 residues.

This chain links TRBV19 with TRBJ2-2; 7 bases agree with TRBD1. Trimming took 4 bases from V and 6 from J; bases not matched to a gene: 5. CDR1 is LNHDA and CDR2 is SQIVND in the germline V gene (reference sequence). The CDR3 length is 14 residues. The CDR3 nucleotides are TGTGCCAGTAGTACAACAGGGGCGGCCGGGGAGCTGTTTTTT. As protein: CASSTTGAAGELFF.

CDR3 sequence reads: CASSVATTYNTGELFF. CDR3 coding DNA: TGTGCCAGCAGCGTAGCTACGACATACAACACCGGGGAGCTGTTTTTT. This chain links TRBV9 with TRBJ2-2; D unresolved. Germline CDR1 and CDR2: SGDLS and YYNGEE. V lost 0 bases and J lost 2, with 11 bases in between. The CDR3 loop spans 16 amino acids.

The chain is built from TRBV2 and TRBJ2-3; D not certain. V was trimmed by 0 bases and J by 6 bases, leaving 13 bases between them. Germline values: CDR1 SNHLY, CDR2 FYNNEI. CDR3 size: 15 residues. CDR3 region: CASSEALRSMDTQYF. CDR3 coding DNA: TGTGCCAGCAGTGAAGCGCTTCGGTCAATGGATACGCAGTATTTT. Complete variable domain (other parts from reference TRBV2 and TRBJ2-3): EPEVTQTPSHQVTQMGQEVILRCVPISNHLYFYWYRQILGQKVEFLVSFYNNEISEKSEIFDDQFSVERPDGSNFTLKIRSTKLEDSAMYFCASSEALRSMDTQYFGPGTRLTVL.

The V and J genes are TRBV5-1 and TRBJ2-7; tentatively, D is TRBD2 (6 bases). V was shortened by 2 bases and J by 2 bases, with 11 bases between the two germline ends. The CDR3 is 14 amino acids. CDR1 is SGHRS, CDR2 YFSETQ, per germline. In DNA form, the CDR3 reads TGCGCCAGCAGCTTTAGCGGAAATACCTACGAGCAGTACTTC. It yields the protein CASSFSGNTYEQYF.

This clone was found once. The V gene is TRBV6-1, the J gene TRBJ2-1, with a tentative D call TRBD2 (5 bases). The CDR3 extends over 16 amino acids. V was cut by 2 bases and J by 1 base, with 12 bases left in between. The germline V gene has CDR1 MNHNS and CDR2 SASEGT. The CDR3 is CASSEYGEVSYNEQFF. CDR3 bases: TGTGCCAGCAGTGAATACGGGGAAGTGTCCTACAATGAGCAGTTCTTC.

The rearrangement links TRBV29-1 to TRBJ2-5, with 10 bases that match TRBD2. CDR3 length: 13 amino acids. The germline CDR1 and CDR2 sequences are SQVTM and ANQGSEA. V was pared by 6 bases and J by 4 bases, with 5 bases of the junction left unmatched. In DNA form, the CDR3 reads TGCAGCGTCCCAGCGGGAGGGGGAGAGACCCAGTACTTC. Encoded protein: CSVPAGGGETQYF. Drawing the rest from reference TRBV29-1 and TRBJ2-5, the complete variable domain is SAVISQKPSRDICQRGTSLTIQCQVDSQVTMMFWYRQQPGQSLTLIATANQGSEATYESGFVIDKFPISRPNLTFSTLTVSNMSPEDSSIYLCSVPAGGGETQYFGPGTRLLVL.

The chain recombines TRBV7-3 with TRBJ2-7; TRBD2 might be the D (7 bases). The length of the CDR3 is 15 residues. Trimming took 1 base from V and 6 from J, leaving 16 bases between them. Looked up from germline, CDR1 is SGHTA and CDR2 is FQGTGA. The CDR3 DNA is TGTGCCAGCAGCTTAAGGGCGGGGGCCCCCAGCGAGCAGTACTTC. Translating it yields CASSLRAGAPSEQYF.

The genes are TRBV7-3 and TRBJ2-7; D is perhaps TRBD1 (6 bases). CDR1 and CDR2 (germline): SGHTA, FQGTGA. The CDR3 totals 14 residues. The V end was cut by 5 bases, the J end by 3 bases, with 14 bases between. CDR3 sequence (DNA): TGTGCCAGCAGCACCTCCCCAGGGGACTACGAGCAGTACTTC. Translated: CASSTSPGDYEQYF. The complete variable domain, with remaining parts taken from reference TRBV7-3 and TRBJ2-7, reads GAGVSQTPSNKVTEKGKYVELRCDPISGHTALYWYRQSLGQGPEFLIYFQGTGAADDSGLPNDRFFAVRPEGSVSTLKIQRTERGDSAVYLCASSTSPGDYEQYFGPGTRLTVT.

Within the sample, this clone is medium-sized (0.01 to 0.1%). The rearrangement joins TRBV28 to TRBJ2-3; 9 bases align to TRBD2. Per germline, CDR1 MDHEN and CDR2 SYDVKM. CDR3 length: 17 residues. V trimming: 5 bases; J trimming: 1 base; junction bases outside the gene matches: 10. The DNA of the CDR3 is TGTGCCAGCAGTCCGGTAGCGGGAGTTCTCCGCACAGATACGCAGTATTTT. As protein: CASSPVAGVLRTDTQYF.

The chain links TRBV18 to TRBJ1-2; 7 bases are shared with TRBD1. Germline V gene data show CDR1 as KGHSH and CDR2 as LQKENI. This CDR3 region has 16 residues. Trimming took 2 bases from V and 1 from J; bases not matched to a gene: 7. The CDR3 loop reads CASSPMAGDSNYGYTF. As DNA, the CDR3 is TGTGCCAGCTCACCAATGGCAGGGGACAGTAACTATGGCTACACCTTC.

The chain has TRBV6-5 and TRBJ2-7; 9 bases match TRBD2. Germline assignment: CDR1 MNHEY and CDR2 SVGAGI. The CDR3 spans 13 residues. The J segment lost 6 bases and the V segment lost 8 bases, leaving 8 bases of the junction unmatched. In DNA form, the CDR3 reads TGTGCCAGCCGTAGCGGGAGTTCTGCCGAGCAGTACTTC. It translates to CASRSGSSAEQYF.

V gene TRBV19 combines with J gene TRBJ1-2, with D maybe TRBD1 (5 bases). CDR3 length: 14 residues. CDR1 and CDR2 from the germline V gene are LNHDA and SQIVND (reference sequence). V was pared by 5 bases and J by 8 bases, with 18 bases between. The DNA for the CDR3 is TGTGCCAGTAGTCCCGAGGGGAGGCCGGGGGGCTACACCTTC. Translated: CASSPEGRPGGYTF.

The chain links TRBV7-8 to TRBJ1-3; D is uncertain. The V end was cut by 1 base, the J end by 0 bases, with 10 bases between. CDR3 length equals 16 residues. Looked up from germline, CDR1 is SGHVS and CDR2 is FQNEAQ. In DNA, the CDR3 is TGTGCCAGCAGCTTAGGTCTGCCACTCTCTGGAAACACCATATATTTT. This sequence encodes CASSLGLPLSGNTIYF. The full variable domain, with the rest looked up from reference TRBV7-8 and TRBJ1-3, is GAGVSQSPRYKVAKRGQDVALRCDPISGHVSLFWYQQALGQGPEFLTYFQNEAQLDKSGLPSDRFFAERPEGSVSTLKIQRTQQEDSAVYLCASSLGLPLSGNTIYFGEGSWLTVV.

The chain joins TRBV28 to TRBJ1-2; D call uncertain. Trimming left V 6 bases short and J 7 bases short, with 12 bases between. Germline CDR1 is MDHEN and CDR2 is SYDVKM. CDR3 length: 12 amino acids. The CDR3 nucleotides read TGTGCCAGCAGCCCCGGATGGGCTGGCTACACCTTC. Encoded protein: CASSPGWAGYTF.

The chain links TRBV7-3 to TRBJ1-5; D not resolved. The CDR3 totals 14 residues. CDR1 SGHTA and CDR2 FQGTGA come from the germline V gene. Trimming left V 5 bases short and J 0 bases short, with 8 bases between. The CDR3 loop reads CASSKESSNQPQHF. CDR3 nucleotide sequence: TGTGCCAGCAGCAAGGAGAGTAGCAATCAGCCCCAGCATTTT.

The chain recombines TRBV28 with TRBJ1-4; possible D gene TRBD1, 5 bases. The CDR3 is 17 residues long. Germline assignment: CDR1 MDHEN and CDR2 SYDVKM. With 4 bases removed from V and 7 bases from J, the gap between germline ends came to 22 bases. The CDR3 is CASSSPKPGGEGEKLFF. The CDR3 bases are TGTGCCAGCAGTTCCCCCAAGCCGGGGGGGGAGGGTGAAAAACTGTTTTTT.